This TCR beta chain was documented in a study of OX40 agonist ivuxolimab in advanced cancers. Study-level background: Ivuxolimab, which targeted the costimulatory receptor OX40 (CD134), was an agonistic, fully human IgG2 monoclonal antibody. Intravenous ivuxolimab was administered to patients every 2 weeks at six dose levels: 0.01, 0.1, 0.3, 1.5, 3 and 10 mg/kg. Of the 50 or so patients in dose escalation, 19 had hepatocellular carcinoma, some 15 had melanoma, 9 had renal cell carcinoma and 9 had head and neck cancer. In the dose-escalation cohort, more than 80% of patients were male, and the mean age was roughly 56 years with a range of roughly 23 to 79. Prior anti-PD-1, anti-PD-L1 or anti-CTLA-4 therapy was permitted, and approximately 39% of dose-escalation patients had received checkpoint inhibitors. Partial responses were achieved by three dose-escalation patients, of whom one had hepatocellular carcinoma and two had cutaneous melanoma. Peripheral TCRbeta sequencing aimed to test whether ivuxolimab altered TCR sequence diversity and caused clonal T-cell expansion. The paper reports the monotherapy dose-escalation portion (N of about 54 patients) of the phase I ivuxolimab trial. Study-wide findings and limitations: Low levels of normalized T-cell clonal expansion were also seen in some nonresponding patients. The antigen specificity of the clonally expanded peripheral T cells was not determined. In the 0.1-3.0 mg/kg groups, partial responders had among the lowest normalized peripheral clonal expansion, particularly in CD8+ T cells. Clonal expansion of both CD4+ and CD8+ blood T cells was observed from baseline to week 6 at doses 0.1 to 3.0 mg/kg. On average, CD8+ T cells showed more expanded clones than CD4+ T cells after ivuxolimab.

The trial excluded patients who had a history of autoimmune disease or were on systemic immunosuppression. Peripheral blood for TCR sequencing was drawn from every dose cohort at baseline, at cycle 4 day 1 and at cycle 7 day 1. The samples were taken from a phase I, first-in-human, multicenter, open-label dose-escalation trial of ivuxolimab. The trial enrolled adults with locally advanced or metastatic head and neck squamous cell, hepatocellular, melanoma or renal cell carcinoma. Before TCR sequencing, CD4+ and CD8+ T cells were separately sorted from peripheral blood. For sequencing of the TCRbeta CDR3 region, genomic DNA was extracted from the sorted cells. The immunoSEQ Assay was used for sequencing of TCRbeta CDR3 regions. Sourced from immuneACCESS, this table was stored by TCRdb with only in-frame sequences that have V and J called. A share of the clones is absent; for the studies checked, an unresolved V gene accounts for under half, and the remainder has no known explanation. The sample table lists roughly 60,000 clones, about 85% of them with a count of one. About 4.5% of the sample goes to the ten largest clones.

Note on this clone: The specificity of this receptor is unknown. No qualities accompany the bases; no much larger clone lies one base away.

The receptor's source is an adult with an advanced solid tumor such as melanoma, head and neck, liver or kidney cancer. The sample in question was CD4+ or CD8+ T cells sorted from blood, obtained in a trial of the OX40 agonist ivuxolimab.

The DNA reads as follows: TGTGCCAGCAGTTACAGGGCCCCAGACTACAATGAGCAGTTCTTC. Translation gives CASSYRAPDYNEQFF. The chain is made from TRBV6-5 and TRBJ2-1, with no confidently assigned D gene. The trim is 2 bases for V and 3 bases for J, with a gap of 11 bases between the germline ends. The CDR1 and CDR2 encoded by the germline V gene are MNHEY and SVGAGI. The CDR3 numbers 15 residues from cysteine through phenylalanine. Only the CDR3 DNA stays, 45 bases, in frame from base 1.